The clone carrying this T cell receptor (beta chain) has at least ten counts. As yet, its antigen is unknown. These data originate in a study of T cells after yellow fever vaccination. Study details: Preparation used SMART-Seq v4 Ultra Low Input for the low-cell-number fractions. Findings and caveats of the study: A faster peak, day 5 versus 15, was reached by the weaker secondary response. Booster sampling recovered most clones from primary vaccination (roughly 96% CD4, approximately 90% CD8).

By 5'RACE template switching, TCR cDNA was produced, with a universal primer site and UMIs added in the process. Using its own MiXCR run on the 5' RACE reads, TCRdb lists one record per CDR3 protein. This table has hundreds of thousands of distinct CDR3 sequences, about a sixth appearing once. The clonotype comes from a man aged 18 to 30 who received the YFV17D yellow fever vaccine. Specimen: PBMCs, collected around 5 days after the first yellow fever vaccination.

The chain's CDR3 is CASSETASNYGYTF. Written as DNA, the CDR3 is TGCGCCAGCAGTGAGACAGCCTCTAACTATGGCTACACCTTC. The chain combines TRBV5-1 with TRBJ1-2; D may be TRBD1 (5 bases). This CDR3 contains 14 residues. With 5 bases removed from V and 0 bases from J, the gap between germline ends came to 11 bases. Germline values: CDR1 SGHRS, CDR2 YFSETQ.